Presented here are 20 T cell receptor beta chains from one specimen sequenced in a study of Ad26.COV2.S vaccination and SARS-CoV-2 variants. Treatment meaning: some 20 received Ad26.COV2.S at low or high dose, single or two shots; roughly five received placebo; per-sample allocation not given. On day 63 after the first injection, vaccine and placebo recipients gave samples. This table comes from immunoSEQ multiplex PCR, and its TCRdb copy is limited to in-frame clones, with some not included. Among hundreds of thousands of clones listed, 83% were seen once. Sequencing used peripheral blood, obtained in a trial of Ad26.COV2.S vaccine versus placebo. The source is a person aged 18-65 years who received the Ad26.COV2.S COVID-19 vaccine or a placebo.

The V gene is TRBV14, the J gene TRBJ2-5; either TRBD1 or TRBD2 may fit D (5 bases each). The CDR3 sequence is 16 residues long. V lost 4 bases and J 5 bases, leaving 20 bases between the germline ends. From germline, CDR1 is SGHDN and CDR2 FVKESK. The CDR3 coding sequence is TGTGCCAGCAGCCCTTTACCGGGAAGGGGATTGGAGACCCAGTACTTC. This encodes CASSPLPGRGLETQYF. The full variable domain, with the rest looked up from reference TRBV14 and TRBJ2-5, is EAGVTQFPSHSVIEKGQTVTLRCDPISGHDNLYWYRRVMGKEIKFLLHFVKESKQDESGMPNNRFLAERTGGTYSTLKVQPAELEDSGVYFCASSPLPGRGLETQYFGPGTRLLVL.

CDR3 nucleotide sequence: TGTGCCAGCAGTTTAAGGTTCACTAGCGGGAATGAGCAGTTCTTC. The encoded protein is CASSLRFTSGNEQFF. The chain joins TRBV27 to TRBJ2-1, with 9 bases matching TRBD2. CDR3 size: 15 residues. Looked up from germline, CDR1 is MNHEY and CDR2 is SMNVEV (reference sequence). Unmatched junction bases numbered 6, after V lost 2 bases and J lost 7 bases.

The genes are TRBV5-4 and TRBJ2-7; possible D gene TRBD2, 5 bases. This CDR3 has 13 amino acids. The V end lost 5 bases, the J end lost 4 bases, and 13 bases lay between the germline ends. Germline CDR1 is SGHNT and CDR2 is YYREEE (reference sequence). DNA for the CDR3: TGTGCCAGCAGACGTGGGAGTTCATACGAGCAGTACTTC. This gives the protein CASRRGSSYEQYF.

This clone was counted between two and nine times. This chain uses TRBV4-3 with TRBJ1-3, with TRBD1 matching 9 bases. J lost 8 bases, V lost 0 bases, and 8 bases had no gene match. The germline V gene has CDR1 LGHNA and CDR2 YSLEER. CDR3 length: 16 residues. The CDR3 coding sequence is TGCGCCAGCAGCCAAGACCACAGGGGGCGAGGGTACACCATATATTTT. This sequence encodes CASSQDHRGRGYTIYF.

This clone was counted a single time. The chain carries TRBV19 and TRBJ1-2; no clear D. CDR3 length: 14 residues. V lost 7 bases and J lost 11, with 23 bases in between. Germline CDR1 is LNHDA and CDR2 is SQIVND (reference sequence). The CDR3: CASTPWMGSLRYTF. The CDR3 DNA follows: TGTGCCAGTACCCCTTGGATGGGCAGCTTGAGGTACACCTTC.

The chain has TRBV7-9 and TRBJ2-7, with D hard to call. The length of the CDR3 is 14 residues. V was cut by 2 bases and J by 2 bases, with 10 bases left in between. Looked up from germline, CDR1 is SEHNR and CDR2 is FQNEAQ (reference sequence). CDR3 protein: CASSLSVSAYEQYF. The CDR3 DNA reads TGTGCCAGCAGCTTATCGGTCAGCGCCTACGAGCAGTACTTC.

The chain has TRBV19 and TRBJ1-2; unclear D gene. Germline lookup yields CDR1 LNHDA and CDR2 SQIVND (reference sequence). The CDR3 loop spans 13 amino acids. Trimming pared 5 bases from V and 0 bases from J, leaving 7 bases between. In nucleotides, the CDR3 is TGTGCCAGTAGTTACGGAACTAACTATGGCTACACCTTC. Its protein product is CASSYGTNYGYTF.

V gene TRBV2 combines with J gene TRBJ2-3; D is uncertain. Between the trimmed V and J ends, which lost 0 bases and 6 bases, there was a span of 7 bases. CDR3 size: 13 residues. Per the germline V gene, CDR1 is SNHLY and CDR2 is FYNNEI. The CDR3 loop reads CASSEAPPDTQYF. The CDR3 nucleotides are TGTGCCAGCAGTGAAGCGCCCCCGGATACGCAGTATTTT.

This sequence joins TRBV4-1 and TRBJ1-6; D is perhaps TRBD1 (6 bases). The CDR3 extends over 15 amino acids. Trimming removed 2 bases from V and 6 bases from J, with 11 bases in between. Per germline, CDR1 MGHRA and CDR2 YSYEKL. DNA for the CDR3: TGCGCCAGCAGCCAAAGGGACACCCTTAATTCACCCCTCCACTTT. Translated, it gives CASSQRDTLNSPLHF.

The J gene is TRBJ2-1, the V gene TRBV5-1, with 8 bases identical to TRBD1. The CDR3 is 15 residues long. Germline values: CDR1 SGHRS, CDR2 YFSETQ. Trimming removed 3 bases from V and 3 bases from J; junction bases left unmatched: 5. This CDR3 is CASSSSGQGYNEQFF. The CDR3 nucleotides are TGCGCCAGCAGCTCTAGTGGACAGGGCTACAATGAGCAGTTCTTC.

The rearrangement joins TRBV9 to TRBJ2-2; D gene ambiguous. Germline CDR1 and CDR2: SGDLS and YYNGEE. This CDR3 spans 13 amino acids. The V and J ends lost 3 bases and 4 bases respectively, with 7 bases between them. The CDR3 reads CASSGWVTGELFF. CDR3 in DNA: TGTGCCAGCAGCGGTTGGGTCACCGGGGAGCTGTTTTTT.

The chain links TRBV3-1 (or the pseudogene TRBV3-2) to TRBJ2-7; D remains unclear. Germline values: CDR1 LGHDT, CDR2 YNNKEL (reference sequence). The CDR3 consists of 15 residues. Trimming shortened V by 2 bases and J by 0 bases, and 11 bases separated the two germline ends. The CDR3 loop reads CASSQWKLSSYEQYF. CDR3 sequence (DNA): TGTGCCAGCAGCCAATGGAAATTAAGCTCCTACGAGCAGTACTTC.

The genes are TRBV6-5 and TRBJ2-1, with TRBD2 matching over 11 bases. Trimming removed 11 bases from V and 3 bases from J; junction bases left unmatched: 9. This CDR3 contains 15 residues. In germline, CDR1 is MNHEY, CDR2 SVGAGI. DNA for the CDR3: TGTGCCGCGAGGGCTAGCGGGGGGAACTACAATGAGCAGTTCTTC. Its protein product is CAARASGGNYNEQFF.

The chain is built from TRBV11-3 and TRBJ2-1; the D gene is possibly TRBD1 (6 bases). This CDR3 region has 12 residues. Trimming removed 8 bases from V and 3 bases from J, with 8 bases in between. Looked up from germline, CDR1 is SGHNT and CDR2 is YENEEA. The CDR3 protein is CASGGLYNEQFF. The CDR3 DNA is TGTGCCAGCGGGGGCCTCTACAATGAGCAGTTCTTC.

The V call is TRBV29-1, the J call TRBJ2-1; 7 bases align to TRBD2. This CDR3 contains 15 residues. CDR1 is SQVTM and CDR2 is ANQGSEA in the germline V gene. V shed 1 base, J shed 3 bases, and the junction held 6 bases outside the gene matches. The CDR3 region has the DNA TGCAGCGTTGAAGTTGAGCGGGGACTCTACAATGAGCAGTTCTTC. Its protein is CSVEVERGLYNEQFF.

This clone was detected only once. This chain joins TRBV29-1 and TRBJ2-5; TRBD1 agrees at 8 bases. The CDR3 is 13 residues long. Germline CDR1 and CDR2: SQVTM and ANQGSEA. V gave up 7 bases and J gave up 5 bases; unmatched junction bases: 9. The chain's CDR3 is CSATSDREETQYF. As DNA, the CDR3 is TGCAGCGCTACATCGGACAGGGAGGAGACCCAGTACTTC. The full variable domain, completed using reference TRBV29-1 and TRBJ2-5, is SAVISQKPSRDICQRGTSLTIQCQVDSQVTMMFWYRQQPGQSLTLIATANQGSEATYESGFVIDKFPISRPNLTFSTLTVSNMSPEDSSIYLCSATSDREETQYFGPGTRLLVL.

CDR3 sequence reads: CASSFRSRAASSYNEQFF. As DNA, the CDR3 is TGTGCCAGCAGCTTTAGATCCCGAGCGGCCTCCTCCTACAATGAGCAGTTCTTC. The rearrangement uses TRBV11-3 and TRBJ2-1; the D gene is possibly TRBD2 (5 bases). The CDR3 is made up of 18 amino acids. V was shortened by 3 bases and J by 0 bases, with 18 bases between the two germline ends. Germline-derived CDR1 and CDR2 are SGHNT and YENEEA.

This sequence joins TRBV14 and TRBJ1-2; D is unclear. CDR3 size: 15 residues. Germline V gene data show CDR1 as SGHDN and CDR2 as FVKESK. V gave up 1 base and J gave up 6 bases, with 15 bases separating them. For the CDR3, the DNA is TGTGCCAGCAGCCAAGCTGGCGGATTCAAGAATGGCTACACCTTC. Its protein is CASSQAGGFKNGYTF.

The V and J genes are TRBV7-2 and TRBJ2-3, with 7 bases matching TRBD1. V lost 5 bases, J lost 2 bases, and 7 bases stayed unmatched. This CDR3 is 15 amino acids long. CDR1 is SGHTA, CDR2 FQGNSA, per germline. The DNA of the CDR3 is TGTGCCAGCAGCAGGACAGGCTTTGACACAGATACGCAGTATTTT. It specifies CASSRTGFDTDTQYF. The full variable domain, completed using reference TRBV7-2 and TRBJ2-3, is GAGVSQSPSNKVTEKGKDVELRCDPISGHTALYWYRQSLGQGLEFLIYFQGNSAPDKSGLPSDRFSAERTGGSVSTLTIQRTQQEDSAVYLCASSRTGFDTDTQYFGPGTRLTVL.

This clone was detected only a few times. This chain links TRBV5-1 with TRBJ1-5; D is uncertain. The CDR3 is 15 amino acids. Trimming removed 2 bases from V and 4 bases from J, with 13 bases in between. CDR1 and CDR2 (germline): SGHRS, YFSETQ. The CDR3 bases are TGCGCCAGCAGCTTAGGTCAACCCCCAAATCAGCCCCAGCATTTT. Amino acids: CASSLGQPPNQPQHF.